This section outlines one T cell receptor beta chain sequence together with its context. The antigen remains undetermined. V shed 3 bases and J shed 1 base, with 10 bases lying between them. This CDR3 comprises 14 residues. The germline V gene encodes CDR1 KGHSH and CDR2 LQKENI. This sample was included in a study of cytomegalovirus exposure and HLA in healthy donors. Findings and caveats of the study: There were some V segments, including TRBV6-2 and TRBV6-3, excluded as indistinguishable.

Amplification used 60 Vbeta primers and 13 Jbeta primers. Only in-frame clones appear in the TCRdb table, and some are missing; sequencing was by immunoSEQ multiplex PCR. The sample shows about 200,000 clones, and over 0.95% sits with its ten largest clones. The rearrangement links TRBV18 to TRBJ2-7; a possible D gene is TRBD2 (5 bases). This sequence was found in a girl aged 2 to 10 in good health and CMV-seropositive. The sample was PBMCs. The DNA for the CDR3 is TGTGCCAGCTCACCTACTCCGGGGTCCTACGAGCAGTACTTC. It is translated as CASSPTPGSYEQYF.